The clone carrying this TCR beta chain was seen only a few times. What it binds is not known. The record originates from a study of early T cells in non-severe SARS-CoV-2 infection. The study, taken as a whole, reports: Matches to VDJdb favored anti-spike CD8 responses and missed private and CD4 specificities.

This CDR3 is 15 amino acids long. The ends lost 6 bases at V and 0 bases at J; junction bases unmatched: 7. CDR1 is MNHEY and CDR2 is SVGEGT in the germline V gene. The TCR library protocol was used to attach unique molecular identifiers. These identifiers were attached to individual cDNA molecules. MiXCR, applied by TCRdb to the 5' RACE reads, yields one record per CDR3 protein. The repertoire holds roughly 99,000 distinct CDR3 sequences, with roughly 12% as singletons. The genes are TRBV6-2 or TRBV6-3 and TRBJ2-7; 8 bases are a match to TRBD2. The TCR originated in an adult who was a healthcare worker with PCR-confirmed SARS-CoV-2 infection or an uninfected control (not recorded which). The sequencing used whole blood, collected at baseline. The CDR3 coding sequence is TGTGCCAGCAGCCCTACTAGCGGTAGCTCCTACGAGCAGTACTTC. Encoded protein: CASSPTSGSSYEQYF.